This T cell receptor beta chain was recovered during a study of cytomegalovirus exposure and HLA in healthy donors. Study observations and caveats: When analyzed later, the rates of TCR association showed variation by HLA locus, with DRB1 the most and HLA-C the fewest. As immune exposure information, only CMV serostatus was available.

Worth noting for this clone: Its antigen remains unknown.

PCR primers comprised 60 Vbeta and 13 Jbeta primers. TCRdb's copy holds only in-frame clones and misses some; the assay was immunoSEQ multiplex PCR. The data contain 98,000 or so clones, about 76% of them singletons. This sequence was found in a human donor in good health. The sequenced sample was PBMCs.

The CDR3 here is CASSLAARGRFMNTEAFF. In DNA form, the CDR3 reads TGTGCCAGCAGCTTAGCGGCCAGGGGGCGATTTATGAACACTGAAGCTTTCTTT. The chain employs TRBV7-8 and TRBJ1-1; 8 positions match TRBD1. The trim removed 0 bases at V and 0 bases at J, leaving 9 bases unmatched. The CDR3 has 18 residues. Germline CDR1 is SGHVS and CDR2 is FQNEAQ.